This TCR beta chain was sequenced in a study of monozygotic twins with inflammatory bowel disease. TCRdb re-called the 5' RACE reads; one entry per CDR3 protein, DNA not given. This table holds roughly 320,000 distinct CDR3 sequences. CDR3 length: 13 residues. The germline V gene has CDR1 SGHRS and CDR2 YFSETQ. General study findings and limits: Support was absent for any single strong signal or clonotype linked to IBD. Subtypes among T cells remained indistinguishable. Repertoires of patients may have been made more variable by differing immunosuppressive treatments. A reduction in TCRbeta diversity (inverse Simpson) was seen in IBD patients relative to healthy co-twins.

Regarding this clonotype: Antigen specificity is unknown.

The clonotype originates from a human donor with ulcerative colitis or Crohn's disease, or a healthy co-twin of an affected twin (not recorded which). This chain links TRBV5-1 with TRBJ2-5. Sequenced input: blood. The CDR3 loop reads CASSLGYVETQYF.